This T cell receptor (beta chain) was obtained from a study of blood T cells in healthy people across ages (dated by TCRdb to 2015 to 2017). A note on the overall study: In model experiments, template switching captured about one uniquely barcoded TCR beta cDNA molecule for every two T cells. Using deep sequencing normalized with unique cDNA molecular identifiers, the study measured how TCR beta repertoire diversity changes with age. To avoid experimental bias, donors of different ages were distributed randomly across sequencing lanes. Two additional independent replicas of 1 million unique cDNA reads from the same blood draw were analyzed for two donors (one aged 18 to 30 and one aged 80 or older). The donors were divided into four age groups: young (average around 15 years), middle-aged (about 39), aged (approximately 64) and long-lived (roughly 82). Points the paper makes about the study in general: Observed TCR beta diversity per million T cells fell roughly linearly with age, and a significant reduction was already apparent by age about 43. Because the CMV infection status of the donors was unknown, age-related changes in expanded clonotypes may potentially have been confounded. The percentage of naive T cells measured by flow cytometry correlated strongly with observed TCR beta diversity. The long-lived group showed more naive CD4+ T cells, fewer expanded clones and increased TCR diversity than the aged group, suggesting age selection. Bulk unsorted PBMC profiling prevented conclusive comparison of naive and antigen-experienced compartments. Estimates of total diversity based on one million sequenced T cells were considered lower bounds and underestimates.

To prepare the library, 5' RACE was applied. The listed sequencing device is Illumina HiSeq 2500. The second PCR ran for about 6 to 12 cycles and used a J-beta primer mix along with a sample-barcoded 5' primer. A template-switch 5' adaptor carrying 12 random nucleotides introduced a unique molecular identifier onto each TCR beta cDNA molecule. Each sample yielded at least 2.5 million CDR3-containing paired-end reads. The Mint cDNA synthesis kit, primed by a TRBC-specific oligonucleotide, was used to synthesize first-strand cDNA from all RNA. After uracil-DNA glycosylase treatment, a first 18-cycle PCR used universal primers M1SS and BC2_uni_R on all cDNA. From the authors' description of their analysis: For normalization, 1 million high-quality reads, each with a distinct molecular identifier, were randomly selected from each sample. Reads sharing molecular identifiers were discarded rather than binned into consensus sequences. MiTCR, set to a Q25 quality threshold and the strictest error-elimination algorithm, was used for CDR3 identification, clonotype clustering and error correction. A nonparametric unseen species model with Euler transformation was used to estimate lower-bound total TCR beta diversity. The public reads were run again by TCRdb, first through fastp at Q25 and then through MiXCR, and only productive beta chains were kept. One record per CDR3 amino acid sequence lists the most common genes and DNA. None of the V and J calls come from the authors' own analysis; TCRdb made them. The sample yields 450,000 to 700,000 distinct CDR3 sequences; 25% to 30% were counted once. The ten top clones hold around a sixth of the sample.

According to the germline V gene, CDR1 reads SGHTA and CDR2 reads FQGTGA. The CDR3 runs 14 residues from the cysteine to the phenylalanine. Here the CDR3 DNA is all that survives: 42 bases in frame from base 1. The junction shows trimming of 4 bases on V and 0 bases on J, and the gene matches do not reach 2 bases of it. Donors were a few dozen systemically healthy Caucasian individuals from Russia aged roughly 6 to 95 years. Each donor gave about 9.8 milliliters of peripheral blood, drawn into EDTA-treated Vacutainer tubes. Ficoll-Paque density-gradient centrifugation was used to isolate PBMCs, with at least 6 million per sample. Total RNA, at least 5 micrograms per sample, was extracted from PBMCs with Trizol reagent. For every donor, an aliquot of PBMCs went through flow cytometry to measure the percentages of naive CD45RAhigh/CD27high T cells. In its sample, this clonotype was seen a few times. This receptor's antigen is unknown. No much larger clonotype is one base removed from it; base qualities were not supplied.

The receptor comes from a woman aged 70-85 years in good health. The rearranged chain carries TRBV7-3 and TRBJ2-5; 7 central nucleotides agree with TRBD2. The sample comprised blood. At the DNA level, the sequence is TGTGCCAGCAGCTCGGGGGGAAACCAAGAGACCCAGTACTTC. Translation gives CASSSGGNQETQYF.